The 21 T cell receptor beta chains in this list originate from one sample, sequenced in a study of identical twins. MiXCR was run by TCRdb on the 5' RACE reads, yielding one entry per CDR3 protein. The table has some 660,000 distinct CDR3 sequences, over 8.5% seen once. The data were also submitted as part of a second study, on yellow fever vaccine responses in identical twins.

Sequencing was performed on PBMCs. Receptors originate from a woman aged 18-29 years in good health.

This clonotype was recorded a few times. The genes are TRBV6-2 or TRBV6-3 and TRBJ2-2; 11 nucleotides match TRBD2. The germline V gene has CDR1 MNHEY and CDR2 SVGEGT. The length of the CDR3 is 15 residues. J gave up 4 bases and V 8 bases, and 6 bases lay outside the gene matches. In nucleotides, the CDR3 is TGTGCCAGCTCGGGGGGACTAGCGGTCACCGGGGAGCTGTTTTTT. This translates into CASSGGLAVTGELFF.

This clonotype was detected a few times. This chain links TRBV7-9 with TRBJ2-3; TRBD1 matches at 7 bases. V was clipped by 10 bases and J by 6 bases; unmatched bases: 7. This CDR3 spans 12 amino acids. Germline assignment: CDR1 SEHNR and CDR2 FQNEAQ (reference sequence). The CDR3 region has the DNA TGTGCCACTAGGGGGCTCGAGGATACGCAGTATTTT. It codes for CATRGLEDTQYF.

This clonotype was picked up a small number of times. V and J are TRBV27 and TRBJ1-4; 10 bases agree with TRBD1. From germline, CDR1 is MNHEY and CDR2 SMNVEV (reference sequence). J gave up 5 bases and V 6 bases, and 3 bases lay outside the gene matches. This CDR3 contains 14 residues. Here the CDR3 reads CASSGDRGNEKLFF. Written as DNA, the CDR3 is TGTGCCAGCAGCGGGGACAGGGGAAATGAAAAACTGTTTTTT.

In this sample, this clonotype turned up many times. The rearrangement uses TRBV12-3 or TRBV12-4 and TRBJ2-7, with D perhaps TRBD1 (6 bases). Trimming left V 6 bases short and J 4 bases short, with 10 bases between. The CDR3 spans 12 residues. This CDR3 is CASRVQGYEQYF. The CDR3 DNA reads TGTGCCAGCAGGGTACAGGGATACGAGCAGTACTTC.

The J gene is TRBJ2-7, the V gene TRBV7-9, with D perhaps TRBD2 (5 bases). V was pared by 4 bases and J by 7 bases, with 14 bases between. Germline V gene lookup returns CDR1 SEHNR and CDR2 FQNEAQ (reference sequence). The CDR3 extends over 13 amino acids. The CDR3 DNA reads TGTGCCAGCAGCTACGGAGCCCCGGGGGAGCAGTACTTC. Amino acids: CASSYGAPGEQYF.

The V and J genes are TRBV11-2 and TRBJ2-7; 8 bases line up with TRBD1. Trimming removed 5 bases from V and 2 bases from J; junction bases left unmatched: 17. Germline V gene data show CDR1 as SGHAT and CDR2 as FQNNGV. CDR3 length equals 18 residues. The CDR3 reads CASSPSLRQGSLPYEQYF. In DNA form, the CDR3 reads TGTGCCAGCAGCCCATCACTTCGACAGGGGAGTTTACCCTACGAGCAGTACTTC.

In this sample, this clonotype turned up many times. The chain employs TRBV24-1 and TRBJ2-3; D is unclear. The CDR3 is 16 amino acids. Deletions cut 1 base from V and 0 bases from J, with 10 bases between. CDR1 KGHDR and CDR2 SFDVKD come from the germline V gene. CDR3 nucleotides: TGTGCCACCAGTGATTTCCGGAAAGAGAGCACAGATACGCAGTATTTT. It translates to CATSDFRKESTDTQYF.

This chain connects TRBV6-1 to TRBJ2-7; 10 bases align to TRBD2. V lost 3 bases, J lost 6 bases, and 5 bases stayed unmatched. CDR3 length: 14 residues. The germline gives CDR1 MNHNS, CDR2 SASEGT. The CDR3 loop is CASSDTSGGGEQYF. In nucleotides, the CDR3 is TGTGCCAGCAGTGATACCAGCGGGGGGGGCGAGCAGTACTTC.

This clonotype was seen a handful of times. The chain carries TRBV3-1 and TRBJ2-5; 8 positions agree with TRBD2. Germline V gives CDR1 LGHDT, CDR2 YNNKEL (reference sequence). The V segment lost 1 base and the J segment 4 bases; nucleotides outside the gene matches: 5. This CDR3 contains 15 residues. CDR3 residues: CASSQGTSGPETQYF. The CDR3 DNA reads as TGTGCCAGCAGCCAAGGTACTAGCGGCCCAGAGACCCAGTACTTC.

The V call is TRBV11-3, the J call TRBJ2-1; TRBD1 might be the D (6 bases). The CDR3 spans 15 residues. V was clipped by 5 bases and J by 8 bases, with 19 bases between them. Germline V gene data show CDR1 as SGHNT and CDR2 as YENEEA. The CDR3 DNA reads TGTGCCAGCAGCGTCCCGGGACATGTGGGGGATGAGCAGTTCTTC. This translates into CASSVPGHVGDEQFF.

This clonotype showed up just a few times. The V call is TRBV12-3 or TRBV12-4, the J call TRBJ2-5; 9 bases align to TRBD1. Unmatched junction bases numbered 4, after V lost 6 bases and J lost 5 bases. The CDR3 has 13 residues. CDR3 residues: CASSYRGRETQYF. Written as DNA, the CDR3 is TGTGCCAGCAGCTACAGGGGGCGGGAGACCCAGTACTTC.

This clonotype has only a few counts. V gene TRBV6-5 combines with J gene TRBJ2-2, with a weak D call TRBD1 (6 bases). The CDR3 has 17 residues. V lost 0 bases and J lost 5, with 16 bases in between. Germline V gene data show CDR1 as MNHEY and CDR2 as SVGAGI. The CDR3 coding sequence is TGTGCCAGCAGTTACTCGGTTGTCCAGGGGAGTACCGGGGAGCTGTTTTTT. It specifies CASSYSVVQGSTGELFF.

This clonotype was counted ten times or more. The chain uses TRBV12-3 or TRBV12-4 and TRBJ1-5; no reliable D call. V lost 0 bases, J lost 2 bases, and 11 bases lay in between. This CDR3 spans 16 amino acids. Written as DNA, the CDR3 is TGTGCCAGCAGTTTAGCTCCTCCGGGTGGCAATCAGCCCCAGCATTTT. Amino acids: CASSLAPPGGNQPQHF.

This clonotype was detected a few times. V is TRBV28 and J is TRBJ2-3, with no clear D. CDR1 is MDHEN and CDR2 is SYDVKM in the germline V gene. The CDR3 length is 14 residues. The germline V and J ends were trimmed by 6 bases and 4 bases, with 14 bases remaining between them. CDR3: CASSRATLSDTQYF. The CDR3 DNA reads as TGTGCCAGCAGCCGGGCCACCCTGTCAGATACGCAGTATTTT.

This rearrangement joins TRBV10-3 to TRBJ2-5; D is unclear. V was trimmed by 4 bases and J by 3 bases, leaving 12 bases between them. Germline CDR1 is ENHRY and CDR2 is SYGVKD. The CDR3 sequence is 14 residues long. Here the CDR3 reads CAISVFSPKETQYF. DNA of the CDR3: TGTGCCATCAGTGTGTTTAGCCCCAAAGAGACCCAGTACTTC.

This rearrangement joins TRBV7-8 to TRBJ2-7, with 9 bases identical to TRBD2. This CDR3 contains 17 residues. Per germline, CDR1 SGHVS and CDR2 FQNEAQ. The ends lost 4 bases at V and 1 base at J; junction bases unmatched: 11. The CDR3 DNA is TGTGCCAGCAGCTACCACCGGGAGCGGGGGGTTTCCTACGAGCAGTACTTC. The encoded protein is CASSYHRERGVSYEQYF.

This clonotype has ten or more counts. The chain recombines TRBV10-3 with TRBJ2-3; maybe TRBD1 (6 bases). CDR1 is ENHRY, CDR2 SYGVKD, per germline. V dropped 2 bases and J dropped 4 bases, with 7 bases sitting between them. The CDR3 runs 13 residues. The CDR3 DNA follows: TGTGCCATCAGTGAGGGGACACCAGATACGCAGTATTTT. This encodes CAISEGTPDTQYF.

This clonotype was detected a few times. The genes are TRBV12-3 or TRBV12-4 and TRBJ2-1; a weak D match, TRBD2 (5 bases). The CDR3 runs to 15 residues. Trimming removed 6 bases from V and 10 bases from J, with 22 bases in between. The CDR3 loop is CASRYGPPLGPEQFF. The CDR3 coding sequence is TGTGCCAGCAGATATGGCCCCCCACTAGGGCCCGAGCAGTTCTTC.

This clonotype came up a few times. The chain combines TRBV20-1 with TRBJ2-1; D is undetermined. Trimming stripped 7 bases from V and 12 bases from J, with 13 bases between. CDR3 length: 10 amino acids. From germline, CDR1 is DFQATT and CDR2 SNEGSKA (reference sequence). DNA for the CDR3: TGCAGTGTTTCGGACCTAAGGCAGTTCTTC. This translates into CSVSDLRQFF.

The chain combines TRBV4-1 with TRBJ1-5, with D uncertain. CDR1 and CDR2 (germline): MGHRA, YSYEKL. CDR3 length equals 15 residues. The germline V and J ends were trimmed by 2 bases and 2 bases, with 10 bases remaining between them. The CDR3 DNA sequence: TGCGCCAGCAGCCAATTGACGGATGGCAATCAGCCCCAGCATTTT. It encodes CASSQLTDGNQPQHF.

The sample holds a few counts of this clonotype. The rearrangement uses TRBV3-1 and TRBJ1-1, with a weak D call TRBD1 (6 bases). V dropped 2 bases and J dropped 4 bases, with 8 bases sitting between them. CDR3 length: 13 residues. The V gene's germline CDR1 is LGHDT and CDR2 YNNKEL (reference sequence). This CDR3 reads CASSQPGVTEAFF. The CDR3 DNA is TGTGCCAGCAGCCAACCAGGGGTCACTGAAGCTTTCTTT.